These 25 T cell receptor beta chains came from one sample sequenced in a study of control samples from healthy donors and cancer patients. Libraries were prepared by immunoSEQ multiplex PCR; TCRdb keeps only in-frame clonotypes and omits some of them. The sample lists about 110,000 clones, about nine tenths occurring once. Sequenced: blood. These receptors were obtained from a human donor in good health. The donor label of this sample is uncertain.

V usage is TRBV11-3 and J usage is TRBJ1-1; no clear D gene. Trimming pared 4 bases from V and 4 bases from J, leaving 10 bases between. The CDR3 is 13 amino acids. Germline V CDR1 and CDR2: SGHNT, YENEEA. The CDR3 DNA reads as TGTGCCAGCAGCTCAGGACGGGGCACTGAAGCTTTCTTT. Protein sequence: CASSSGRGTEAFF.

V and J are TRBV30 and TRBJ2-1, with unresolved D. Looked up from germline, CDR1 is GTSNPN and CDR2 is SVGIG (reference sequence). CDR3 length: 14 residues. V was pared by 4 bases and J by 9 bases, with 19 bases between. The CDR3 protein is CAWTPTSGLGEQFF. The CDR3 nucleotides are TGTGCCTGGACCCCAACTTCTGGATTGGGTGAGCAGTTCTTC. Combining the CDR3 with reference TRBV30 and TRBJ2-1 gives the whole variable domain SQTIHQWPATLVQPVGSPLSLECTVEGTSNPNLYWYRQAAGRGLQLLFYSVGIGQISSEVPQNLSASRPQDRQFILSSKKLLLSDSGFYLCAWTPTSGLGEQFFGPGTRLTVL.

The chain couples TRBV23-1 to TRBJ1-5; the match to TRBD1 covers 7 bases. TRBV23-1 is labeled an ORF, and its function is uncertain. J gave up 4 bases and V 3 bases, and 9 bases lay outside the gene matches. This CDR3 is 16 amino acids long. The CDR3 region has the DNA TGCGCCAGCAGTCATCCCGGACAGGAGAAAAATCAGCCCCAGCATTTT. It yields the protein CASSHPGQEKNQPQHF.

The V gene is TRBV4-2, the J gene TRBJ2-2; 10 bases map to TRBD2. The V segment lost 4 bases and the J segment 5 bases; nucleotides outside the gene matches: 4. CDR3 length: 15 amino acids. Germline V gene data show CDR1 as LGHNA and CDR2 as YNFKEQ. The CDR3: CASSPSGGKTGELFF. The CDR3 DNA is TGTGCCAGCAGCCCTAGCGGGGGAAAGACCGGGGAGCTGTTTTTT.

The rearrangement joins TRBV2 to TRBJ1-1; weak D call: TRBD1 (6 bases). Trimming pared 9 bases from V and 1 base from J, leaving 15 bases between. The CDR3 is 14 residues long. The germline gives CDR1 SNHLY, CDR2 FYNNEI. The CDR3 here is CARGDTGTNTEAFF. The CDR3 bases are TGTGCCAGGGGGGACACAGGGACGAACACTGAAGCTTTCTTT. Together with reference TRBV2 and TRBJ1-1, the CDR3 gives the full variable domain: EPEVTQTPSHQVTQMGQEVILRCVPISNHLYFYWYRQILGQKVEFLVSFYNNEISEKSEIFDDQFSVERPDGSNFTLKIRSTKLEDSAMYFCARGDTGTNTEAFFGQGTRLTVV.

The chain is built from TRBV19 and TRBJ2-5; TRBD2 agrees at 13 bases. Germline V CDR1 and CDR2: LNHDA, SQIVND (reference sequence). CDR3 length: 16 residues. The V and J ends lost 4 bases and 1 base, in that order; junction bases with no gene match: 3. CDR3 residues: CASSRLAGGLQETQYF. Here the CDR3 DNA reads TGTGCCAGTAGTAGACTAGCGGGGGGACTCCAAGAGACCCAGTACTTC.

This sequence joins TRBV29-1 and TRBJ2-7; 10 bases align to TRBD1. The germline gives CDR1 SQVTM, CDR2 ANQGSEA. The CDR3 loop spans 13 amino acids. V shed 7 bases and J 2 bases; nucleotides not matched to a gene: 5. This CDR3 reads CSGSGTGAYEQYF. DNA for the CDR3: TGCAGCGGCTCGGGGACAGGGGCCTACGAGCAGTACTTC.

The V call is TRBV24-1, the J call TRBJ2-2, with 7 bases identical to TRBD1. The V gene end was trimmed by 0 bases and the J gene end by 0 bases; junction bases not matched to a gene: 12. Germline-derived CDR1 and CDR2 are KGHDR and SFDVKD. The CDR3 extends over 20 amino acids. For the CDR3, the DNA is TGTGCCACCAGTGATTTGGGCCCCCAGGGGGTCCTTACGAACACCGGGGAGCTGTTTTTT. It codes for CATSDLGPQGVLTNTGELFF.

CDR3 DNA sequence: TGCGCCAGCAGCCAAGAACGACGCGATGAAGCTTTCTTT. It yields the protein CASSQERRDEAFF. V gene TRBV4-1 combines with J gene TRBJ1-1; D is unclear. V was clipped by 0 bases and J by 7 bases, with 9 bases between them. Germline V CDR1 and CDR2: MGHRA, YSYEKL. The CDR3 sequence is 13 residues long.

CDR3 DNA sequence: TGTGCCAGCAGCGTAGATATTGGGGGCATCGATTCACCCCTCCACTTT. Amino acids: CASSVDIGGIDSPLHF. This chain uses TRBV9 with TRBJ1-6; the D gene is possibly TRBD1 (6 bases). CDR3 length equals 16 residues. Trimming shortened V by 0 bases and J by 8 bases, and 15 bases separated the two germline ends. The germline CDR1 and CDR2 sequences are SGDLS and YYNGEE.

This clone has just a few counts. The chain recombines TRBV19 with TRBJ1-5; the D gene is possibly TRBD1 (5 bases). Germline values: CDR1 LNHDA, CDR2 SQIVND (reference sequence). Trimming stripped 3 bases from V and 4 bases from J, with 13 bases between. The CDR3 is 15 residues long. The CDR3 DNA follows: TGTGCCAGTAGTATTCAACCTCGGGGGAATCAGCCCCAGCATTTT. Translated: CASSIQPRGNQPQHF.

The chain links TRBV28 to TRBJ1-1; D not resolved. Germline V gene lookup returns CDR1 MDHEN and CDR2 SYDVKM. The CDR3 is 12 residues long. V was trimmed by 10 bases and J by 7 bases, leaving 16 bases between them. For the CDR3, the DNA is TGTGCCACCCATTGGGGAACGGTTGAAGCTTTCTTT. It translates to CATHWGTVEAFF.

V is TRBV5-6 and J is TRBJ1-4; maybe TRBD1 (5 bases). Trimming took 4 bases from V and 8 from J, leaving 12 bases between them. This CDR3 is 13 amino acids long. CDR1 SGHDT and CDR2 YYEEEE come from the germline V gene. The CDR3 nucleotides are TGTGCCAGCAGCCGACGGGACGGGGAAAAACTGTTTTTT. This encodes CASSRRDGEKLFF.

This rearrangement joins TRBV7-2 to TRBJ2-2, with D maybe TRBD2 (6 bases). CDR1 and CDR2 (germline): SGHTA, FQGNSA. The V end was cut by 5 bases, the J end by 6 bases, with 19 bases between. This CDR3 comprises 16 residues. Here the CDR3 reads CASSPRLGGPSGELFF. The CDR3 DNA sequence: TGTGCCAGCAGCCCGAGACTAGGCGGTCCCTCCGGGGAGCTGTTTTTT.

V is TRBV7-2 and J is TRBJ2-2; 11 nucleotides align to TRBD2. CDR1 SGHTA and CDR2 FQGNSA come from the germline V gene. This CDR3 region has 18 residues. The V and J ends lost 3 bases and 3 bases, in that order; junction bases with no gene match: 9. The CDR3 region has the DNA TGTGCCAGCAGCTTGACTAGCGGGGCGAACCTGCACACCGGGGAGCTGTTTTTT. This gives the protein CASSLTSGANLHTGELFF.

This clone was counted a single time. This chain uses TRBV4-1 with TRBJ1-3; D gene ambiguous. The CDR3 length is 14 residues. Trimming left V 4 bases short and J 1 base short, with 8 bases between. CDR1 is MGHRA, CDR2 YSYEKL, per germline. The CDR3 coding sequence is TGCGCCAGCAGCCGCGACGGTTCTGGAAACACCATATATTTT. It yields the protein CASSRDGSGNTIYF.

This chain links TRBV21-1 with TRBJ1-5; the D call TRBD1 from the table was never checked on the DNA. TRBV21-1 is annotated as a pseudogene. There are 19 residues in the CDR3. The CDR3 bases are TGTGCCAGCAGCAAAAGACCGGGACAGGCCATACAAAGCAATCAGCCCCAGCATTTT. The encoded protein is CASSKRPGQAIQSNQPQHF.

The J gene is TRBJ2-3, the V gene TRBV21-1. TRBV21-1 is marked as a pseudogene. This CDR3 region has 8 residues. The CDR3 reads CARDTQYF. CDR3 DNA sequence: TGTGCCAGGGATACGCAGTATTTT.

The chain has TRBV5-6 and TRBJ2-7; possibly TRBD1 or TRBD2 for D (5 bases each). The germline gives CDR1 SGHDT, CDR2 YYEEEE. The V and J ends lost 0 bases and 4 bases respectively, with 11 bases between them. CDR3 size: 14 residues. The CDR3 DNA follows: TGTGCCAGCAGCTTGGGGCAGGGACCATACGAGCAGTACGTC. As protein: CASSLGQGPYEQYV.

This rearrangement joins TRBV3-1 (or the pseudogene TRBV3-2) to TRBJ2-1; D unresolved. CDR3 size: 12 residues. In germline, CDR1 is LGHDT, CDR2 YNNKEL (reference sequence). Trimming pared 2 bases from V and 11 bases from J, leaving 10 bases between. CDR3 sequence reads: CASSQSQIQQFF. Here the CDR3 DNA reads TGTGCCAGCAGCCAATCACAGATCCAGCAGTTCTTC.

The rearrangement uses TRBV7-9 and TRBJ1-2, with 7 bases identical to TRBD1. Per germline, CDR1 SEHNR and CDR2 FQNEAQ (reference sequence). The CDR3 is 14 residues long. Losses at the gene ends were 3 bases for V and 3 bases for J; bases not matched to a gene: 4. In nucleotides, the CDR3 is TGTGCCAGCAGCTTGGCAGGGGGAGACTATGGCTACACCTTC. Its protein product is CASSLAGGDYGYTF.

This clone was observed a single time. CDR3 nucleotide sequence: TGTGCCAGTAGAAGTTTTTATGGCTACACCTTC. This codes for CASRSFYGYTF. The J gene is TRBJ1-2, the V gene TRBV19; D is unclear. Germline lookup yields CDR1 LNHDA and CDR2 SQIVND (reference sequence). The CDR3 contains 11 residues. Between the trimmed V and J ends, which lost 6 bases and 5 bases, there was a span of 7 bases. The entire variable domain, with the rest obtained from reference TRBV19 and TRBJ1-2, is as follows: DGGITQSPKYLFRKEGQNVTLSCEQNLNHDAMYWYRQDPGQGLRLIYYSQIVNDFQKGDIAEGYSVSREKKESFPLTVTSAQKNPTAFYLCASRSFYGYTFGSGTRLTVV.

This chain links TRBV4-2 with TRBJ1-1; D remains unclear. This CDR3 spans 13 amino acids. Germline values: CDR1 LGHNA, CDR2 YNFKEQ. Trimming shortened V by 0 bases and J by 0 bases, and 2 bases separated the two germline ends. This CDR3 reads CASSQDLNTEAFF. Here the CDR3 DNA reads TGTGCCAGCAGCCAAGATCTGAACACTGAAGCTTTCTTT.

The table lists this clone with a few counts. This chain links TRBV5-6 with TRBJ1-6, with a tentative D call TRBD1 (6 bases). CDR3 length: 14 residues. V shed 4 bases and J shed 8 bases, with 13 bases lying between them. Germline CDR1 is SGHDT and CDR2 is YYEEEE. The CDR3 protein is CASSATGSYSPLHF. The CDR3 DNA sequence: TGTGCCAGCAGCGCCACAGGGAGTTATTCACCCCTCCACTTT.

The count of this clone is one. V is TRBV30 and J is TRBJ1-1; no reliable D call. This CDR3 has 11 amino acids. Germline V gene lookup returns CDR1 GTSNPN and CDR2 SVGIG (reference sequence). The ends were cut back, 0 bases at V and 5 bases at J, with 4 bases in the middle. This CDR3 is CAWSVQTEAFF. DNA of the CDR3: TGTGCCTGGAGTGTACAAACTGAAGCTTTCTTT.